Listed here are 5 T cell receptor beta chains from one sample, sequenced in a study of T cell responses to AZD1222 COVID-19 vaccine. Sequencing used immunoSEQ multiplex PCR; TCRdb keeps in-frame clones, though not all of them. This sample yields some 110,000 clones, of which over 90% are seen a single time; 4% to 5.5% belongs to the top ten. Sequences were derived from peripheral blood, sampled on day 0 of AZD1222 vaccination. These receptors originate from an adult in good health.

The rearrangement joins TRBV4-2 to TRBJ1-5; D may be TRBD1 (6 bases). Germline CDR1 is LGHNA and CDR2 is YNFKEQ. This CDR3 is 18 amino acids long. With 3 bases removed from V and 0 bases from J, the gap between germline ends came to 18 bases. The CDR3 spells CASSQDRGADYSNQPQHF. For the CDR3, the DNA is TGTGCCAGCAGCCAGGATCGGGGGGCCGACTATAGCAATCAGCCCCAGCATTTT.

V usage is TRBV12-3 or TRBV12-4 and J usage is TRBJ2-4; TRBD1 might be the D (6 bases). Trimming stripped 7 bases from V and 1 base from J, with 8 bases between. This CDR3 is built from 13 residues. The CDR3 nucleotides are TGTGCCAGCACAACAGGGGCCAAAAACATTCAGTACTTC. As protein: CASTTGAKNIQYF.

This clone was seen a single time. CDR3: CASSETGTSGGGTDTQYF. The CDR3 nucleotides read TGTGCCAGCAGCGAAACAGGGACCTCCGGGGGGGGCACAGATACGCAGTATTTT. The rearrangement joins TRBV5-6 to TRBJ2-3; 8 bases align to TRBD2. In germline, CDR1 is SGHDT, CDR2 YYEEEE. CDR3 length equals 18 residues. The V segment lost 4 bases and the J segment 1 base; nucleotides outside the gene matches: 14.

The chain employs TRBV7-2 and TRBJ2-3; no definite D call. Deletions cut 5 bases from V and 3 bases from J, with 15 bases between. The CDR3 contains 15 residues. Germline loops: CDR1 SGHTA, CDR2 FQGNSA. CDR3 protein: CASSPSATRTDTQYF. CDR3 coding DNA: TGTGCCAGCAGCCCGTCGGCTACGCGGACAGATACGCAGTATTTT.

The DNA of the CDR3 is TGTGCCAGTAGTATCGGGGGAGCGTCCAATCAGCCCCAGCATTTT. Translated: CASSIGGASNQPQHF. The gene calls are TRBV19 and TRBJ1-5; a possible D gene is TRBD1 (5 bases). This CDR3 has 15 amino acids. V lost 3 bases, J lost 3 bases, and 12 bases lay in between. Germline values: CDR1 LNHDA, CDR2 SQIVND (reference sequence).